One T cell receptor beta chain is described in this entry. Its target is not known. The source of the sample is a study of blood T cells in healthy people across ages. Study-level points and caveats: Per-million-T-cell TCR beta diversity fell roughly linearly with age.

Germline loops: CDR1 SGHRS, CDR2 YFSETQ. The CDR3 runs to 13 residues. V lost 8 bases and J lost 0, with 12 bases in between. A J-beta primer mix and a sample-barcoded 5' primer were used in a second PCR of roughly 6 to 12 cycles. Through a template-switch adaptor with 12 random nucleotides, each cDNA molecule received a tag. No fewer than 3 million CDR3-containing paired-end reads came from each sample. From the 5' RACE reads, TCRdb called clonotypes with MiXCR, one entry per CDR3 protein. The sample consists of under 750,000 distinct CDR3 sequences, more than 45% of them appearing once. The receptor's source is an elderly man in good health. The specimen was blood. V and J are TRBV5-1 and TRBJ2-7, with D tentatively TRBD1 (6 bases). The CDR3 here is CASRQASSYEQYF. Here the CDR3 DNA reads TGCGCCAGTAGACAGGCGAGCTCCTACGAGCAGTACTTC.